These 17 T cell receptor beta chains were sequenced from one sample in a study of T-cell memory formation after mild COVID-19. TCRdb re-derived calls from the 5' RACE reads in MiXCR, one entry per CDR3 protein. The sample shows 190,000 or so distinct CDR3 sequences, over 20% of them seen only once. What was sequenced was PBMCs or a T cell subset sorted from them (not recorded which). These receptors originate from an adult woman who had mild COVID-19 (a few samples of this study predate the infection). Cell type and time point are not known.

The chain uses TRBV5-6 and TRBJ2-5; 8 bases line up with TRBD1. The CDR3 has 14 amino acids. Germline assignment: CDR1 SGHDT and CDR2 YYEEEE. Trimming took 3 bases from V and 2 from J; bases not matched to a gene: 3. CDR3 nucleotide sequence: TGTGCCAGCAGCTGGGGGACAGGACAAGAGACCCAGTACTTC. Translating it yields CASSWGTGQETQYF.

The chain employs TRBV7-2 and TRBJ2-7; TRBD2 aligns across 8 bases. The length of the CDR3 is 15 residues. Germline lookup yields CDR1 SGHTA and CDR2 FQGNSA. Trimming removed 2 bases from V and 2 bases from J; junction bases left unmatched: 5. This CDR3 is CASSLPAGAPYEQYF. CDR3 bases: TGTGCCAGCAGCTTACCAGCGGGAGCGCCCTACGAGCAGTACTTC.

There are a few counts of this clonotype. The chain joins TRBV4-1 to TRBJ1-5; D uncertain. There are 14 residues in the CDR3. The V end lost 0 bases, the J end lost 11 bases, and 14 bases lay between the germline ends. CDR1 is MGHRA and CDR2 is YSYEKL in the germline V gene. The CDR3 bases are TGCGCCAGCAGCCAAGAGGAGGGAGGGAGGGCCCAGCATTTT. It yields the protein CASSQEEGGRAQHF.

This sequence joins TRBV5-1 and TRBJ1-1; possibly TRBD1 for D (5 bases). The CDR3 sequence is 14 residues long. V lost 4 bases and J lost 0, with 10 bases in between. Germline-derived CDR1 and CDR2 are SGHRS and YFSETQ. This chain's CDR3 is CASSKGTMNTEAFF. CDR3 DNA: TGCGCCAGCAGCAAGGGGACCATGAACACTGAAGCTTTCTTT.

The rearrangement links TRBV29-1 to TRBJ2-3; D possibly corresponds to TRBD1 (6 bases). The CDR3 is made up of 15 amino acids. Germline CDR1 reads SQVTM; CDR2 reads ANQGSEA. V lost 3 bases to trimming and J lost 0 bases, with 13 bases between them. The CDR3 spells CSVDGTGLSTDTQYF. CDR3 bases: TGCAGCGTTGATGGCACAGGGCTTAGCACAGATACGCAGTATTTT.

The V call is TRBV29-1, the J call TRBJ2-5; 7 bases agree with TRBD2. The ends lost 0 bases at V and 1 base at J; junction bases unmatched: 5. There are 15 residues in the CDR3. Germline-derived CDR1 and CDR2 are SQVTM and ANQGSEA. For the CDR3, the DNA is TGCAGCGTTGAAGATTTCCAGCGGGGCCAAGAGACCCAGTACTTC. This sequence encodes CSVEDFQRGQETQYF.

The gene calls are TRBV5-1 and TRBJ2-7; 7 bases line up with TRBD1. The trim removed 5 bases at V and 3 bases at J, leaving 11 bases unmatched. The CDR3 has 15 amino acids. Per the germline V gene, CDR1 is SGHRS and CDR2 is YFSETQ. CDR3 in amino acids: CASRHDAGGNYEQYF. CDR3 in DNA: TGCGCCAGCAGGCATGACGCAGGGGGTAACTACGAGCAGTACTTC.

Here the CDR3 reads CASSFGQGGGYTF. The CDR3 region has the DNA TGTGCCAGCAGTTTCGGACAGGGAGGAGGCTACACCTTC. The chain uses TRBV27 and TRBJ1-2; 8 bases fit TRBD1. The length of the CDR3 is 13 residues. From germline, CDR1 is MNHEY and CDR2 SMNVEV (reference sequence). V shed 3 bases, J shed 8 bases, and the junction held 5 bases outside the gene matches.

This chain connects TRBV24-1 to TRBJ2-3, with D perhaps given as TRBD1 or TRBD2 (6 bases each). V was shortened by 4 bases and J by 3 bases, with 16 bases between the two germline ends. Germline lookup yields CDR1 KGHDR and CDR2 SFDVKD. The length of the CDR3 is 16 residues. The CDR3: CATSDLRERGTDTQYF. The CDR3 DNA reads TGTGCCACCAGTGACCTCCGGGAGAGGGGGACAGATACGCAGTATTTT.

The chain uses TRBV7-9 and TRBJ2-7, with 9 bases aligning to TRBD1. The ends lost 4 bases at V and 2 bases at J; junction bases unmatched: 3. From germline, CDR1 is SEHNR and CDR2 FQNEAQ (reference sequence). The CDR3 is 14 residues long. The CDR3 sequence: CASSSTGGAYEQYF. DNA for the CDR3: TGTGCCAGCAGCTCGACAGGGGGAGCCTACGAGCAGTACTTC.

This chain connects TRBV29-1 to TRBJ2-1; TRBD2 matches at 14 bases. This CDR3 is built from 17 residues. CDR1 and CDR2 (germline): SQVTM, ANQGSEA. V gave up 6 bases and J gave up 1 base; unmatched junction bases: 8. The CDR3 protein is CSVSGLAGVASYNEQFF. The CDR3 nucleotides are TGCAGCGTCTCGGGACTAGCGGGAGTTGCGTCCTACAATGAGCAGTTCTTC.

This clonotype came up a few times. The V gene is TRBV29-1, the J gene TRBJ1-1, with a possible D match to TRBD1 (5 bases). The V end was cut by 6 bases, the J end by 6 bases, with 11 bases between. Germline lookup yields CDR1 SQVTM and CDR2 ANQGSEA. This CDR3 has 11 residues. As DNA, the CDR3 is TGCAGCGTCCCGGGGCCGTCTGAAGCTTTCTTT. This encodes CSVPGPSEAFF.

There are a few counts of this clonotype. A read error may produce the germline difference seen at one junction end. The chain links TRBV9 to TRBJ1-2, with D hard to call. CDR1 and CDR2 (germline): SGDLS, YYNGEE. The CDR3 sequence is 11 residues long. The CDR3 DNA sequence: TGTGCCAGCAGCGTAGGACGCATAGTTGTCTTC. This codes for CASSVGRIVVF.

The J gene is TRBJ2-7, the V gene TRBV5-5; 9 nucleotides line up with TRBD1. The CDR3 extends over 14 amino acids. V was clipped by 4 bases and J by 5 bases; unmatched bases: 7. Germline-derived CDR1 and CDR2 are SGHKS and YYEKEE (reference sequence). The CDR3 nucleotides read TGTGCCAGCAGCGACCGGGACAGGGCCCACGAGCAGTACTTC. This translates into CASSDRDRAHEQYF.

This sequence joins TRBV24-1 and TRBJ2-3, with D possibly TRBD2 on 6 matching bases. Trimming removed 4 bases from V and 1 base from J, with 11 bases in between. The CDR3 consists of 15 residues. CDR1 is KGHDR and CDR2 is SFDVKD in the germline V gene. For the CDR3, the DNA is TGTGCCACCAGTGAGTCGGGACTCGGCACAGATACGCAGTATTTT. This translates into CATSESGLGTDTQYF.

This clonotype showed up just a few times. The chain carries TRBV12-3 or TRBV12-4 and TRBJ2-3; 9 bases line up with TRBD1. J gave up 3 bases and V 8 bases, and 9 bases lay outside the gene matches. This CDR3 has 15 residues. The CDR3 here is CASRRDRALTDTQYF. The CDR3 nucleotides are TGTGCCAGCCGGCGGGACAGGGCATTAACAGATACGCAGTATTTT.

A few counts support this clonotype. The chain uses TRBV4-1 and TRBJ1-5; no clear D gene. The V and J ends lost 1 base and 7 bases respectively, with 14 bases between them. Germline values: CDR1 MGHRA, CDR2 YSYEKL. The CDR3 consists of 15 residues. CDR3 loop: CASSQGLGFRQPQHF. Written as DNA, the CDR3 is TGCGCCAGCAGCCAAGGTTTGGGGTTTCGGCAGCCCCAGCATTTT.